This T cell receptor (beta chain) was documented in a study of blood T cell repertoires in COVID-19. Study-wide context: Sources were T cells, B-cell-depleted T cells, or PBMCs; the material itself was cDNA or gDNA.

The CDR3 is 16 residues long. CDR1 and CDR2 (germline): LNHDA, SQIVND (reference sequence). The V end lost 7 bases, the J end lost 4 bases, and 22 bases lay between the germline ends. The assay was immunoSEQ multiplex PCR, and TCRdb's table has in-frame clones only and misses some. The table has 45,000 or so clones, roughly 90% seen once. Sequencing input: peripheral blood. This clonotype was obtained from a human donor in a cohort sampled during active COVID-19. The chain combines TRBV19 with TRBJ1-2; a possible D gene is TRBD1 (5 bases). The CDR3: CASTPRSAGRSYGYTF. As DNA, the CDR3 is TGTGCCAGTACCCCGCGGTCGGCAGGGCGGTCCTATGGCTACACCTTC.